This T cell receptor beta chain was sequenced in a study of T cell responses to AZD1222 COVID-19 vaccine. CDR3 length: 16 residues. Trimming took 3 bases from V and 4 from J, leaving 16 bases between them. CDR1 is SNHLY and CDR2 is FYNNEI in the germline V gene. There are a few counts of this clone. Assay used: immunoSEQ multiplex PCR; TCRdb lists only in-frame clones, some missing. The sample has under 70,000 clones; approximately 80% are singletons. The source was peripheral blood, collected 28 days after the second AZD1222 dose. This clonotype was obtained from an adult who received the AZD1222 COVID-19 vaccine. The V call is TRBV2, the J call TRBJ2-1, with D tentatively TRBD2 (6 bases). CDR3 in amino acids: CASSDHRRGLYNEQFF. The CDR3 DNA sequence: TGTGCCAGCAGTGACCATAGGAGGGGCCTTTACAATGAGCAGTTCTTC.